These 29 T cell receptor beta chains were sequenced from one sample in a study of control samples from healthy donors and cancer patients. The table came from immunoSEQ multiplex PCR; TCRdb's copy has only in-frame clones and leaves some out. The data hold 55,000 to 85,000 clones, with roughly 86% observed a single time. Sequenced sample: PBMCs. The receptor source for this set is a woman between 50 and 59 years old with head and neck cancer.

V usage is TRBV10-2 and J usage is TRBJ2-1; no clear D. Germline CDR1 is WSHSY and CDR2 is SAAADI. The V end was cut by 2 bases, the J end by 8 bases, with 16 bases between. CDR3 length: 15 amino acids. CDR3 region: CASSEVSSRGDEQFF. The CDR3 region has the DNA TGCGCCAGCAGTGAGGTCAGTAGCCGCGGTGATGAGCAGTTCTTC.

The chain links TRBV28 to TRBJ2-7; 9 nucleotides match TRBD1. The CDR3 covers 15 residues. V shed 3 bases and J 4 bases; nucleotides not matched to a gene: 7. Germline V lookup: CDR1 MDHEN, CDR2 SYDVKM. This chain's CDR3 is CASSFFTGGRYEQYF. As DNA, the CDR3 is TGTGCCAGCAGTTTCTTTACAGGGGGCAGGTACGAGCAGTACTTC.

The rearrangement links TRBV5-1 to TRBJ1-1, with D hard to call. The CDR3 loop spans 14 amino acids. The germline V gene has CDR1 SGHRS and CDR2 YFSETQ. Deletions cut 0 bases from V and 1 base from J, with 7 bases between. CDR3 DNA: TGCGCCAGCAGCTTGGAGGCAGCGAACACTGAAGCTTTCTTT. It encodes CASSLEAANTEAFF.

In this sample, this clone turned up a few times. The J gene is TRBJ1-4, the V gene TRBV5-8, with 9 bases that match TRBD1. There are 14 residues in the CDR3. The ends lost 5 bases at V and 6 bases at J; junction bases unmatched: 5. Germline V gene lookup returns CDR1 SGHTS and CDR2 YDEGEE. The CDR3 region is CASRHRGRDEKLFF. The CDR3 DNA reads as TGTGCCAGCAGACACAGGGGGCGGGATGAAAAACTGTTTTTT.

The chain combines TRBV5-1 with TRBJ2-1; 10 nucleotides match TRBD1. Germline assignment: CDR1 SGHRS and CDR2 YFSETQ. CDR3 length: 14 residues. The junction had 5 bases not matched to a gene; V was cut back by 3 bases and J by 8 bases. In DNA, the CDR3 is TGCGCCAGCAGCTCCGGGACAGGGGAGGATGAGCAGTTCTTC. Its protein is CASSSGTGEDEQFF.

This clone was picked up one time. The CDR3 reads CASSYSTGTGGETQYF. The CDR3 coding sequence is TGTGCCAGCAGTTATTCTACCGGGACAGGTGGGGAGACCCAGTACTTC. The rearrangement uses TRBV6-6 and TRBJ2-5; 8 bases are a match to TRBD1. J lost 5 bases, V lost 3 bases, and 11 bases had no gene match. Germline values: CDR1 MNHNY, CDR2 SVGAGI (reference sequence). The CDR3 spans 16 residues.

With regard to this clone: The DNA is omitted, as the CDR3 cannot be located on it reliably, and the CDR3 follows TCRdb's listing. The V call is TRBV28, the J call TRBJ2-5; the DNA was not compared with TRBD2, the D call given in the table. The CDR3 has 16 amino acids, counting both end residues. In germline, CDR1 is MDHEN, CDR2 SYDVKM. CDR3 sequence: CASSTSRGAKRETQYF.

The chain joins TRBV27 to TRBJ1-5; TRBD1 agrees at 10 bases. Germline loops: CDR1 MNHEY, CDR2 SMNVEV (reference sequence). The CDR3 consists of 15 residues. V trimming: 5 bases; J trimming: 6 bases; junction bases outside the gene matches: 7. As DNA, the CDR3 is TGTGCCAGCAGTCCGCGACAGGGGGCTGGTCAGCCCCAGCATTTT. It specifies CASSPRQGAGQPQHF.

This clone has just a few counts. The genes are TRBV27 and TRBJ2-2; 7 nucleotides agree with TRBD1. V shed 6 bases and J 3 bases; nucleotides not matched to a gene: 7. From germline, CDR1 is MNHEY and CDR2 SMNVEV (reference sequence). The CDR3 covers 15 residues. CDR3 loop: CASRTGQSHTGELFF. DNA of the CDR3: TGTGCCAGCAGGACGGGACAGAGCCACACCGGGGAGCTGTTTTTT.

V gene TRBV18 combines with J gene TRBJ2-1; 8 nucleotides line up with TRBD2. The CDR3 has 14 residues. V lost 6 bases, J lost 4 bases, and 5 bases stayed unmatched. CDR1 is KGHSH and CDR2 is LQKENI in the germline V gene. The CDR3 loop reads CASSPQRGYNEQFF. Written as DNA, the CDR3 is TGTGCCAGCTCCCCTCAGCGGGGGTACAATGAGCAGTTCTTC. Based on the CDR3 plus reference TRBV18 and TRBJ2-1, the full variable domain is NAGVMQNPRHLVRRRGQEARLRCSPMKGHSHVYWYRQLPEEGLKFMVYLQKENIIDESGMPKERFSAEFPKEGPSILRIQQVVRGDSAAYFCASSPQRGYNEQFFGPGTRLTVL.

V usage is TRBV7-7 and J usage is TRBJ2-3, with D perhaps TRBD2 (6 bases). CDR1 and CDR2 (germline): SSHAT, FNYEAQ (reference sequence). V gave up 1 base and J gave up 0 bases, with 8 bases separating them. The CDR3 spans 15 residues. The CDR3 coding sequence is TGTGCCAGCAGCTTAGGGCTAGCGAGCACAGATACGCAGTATTTT. As protein: CASSLGLASTDTQYF.

This chain links TRBV3-1 (or the pseudogene TRBV3-2) with TRBJ2-5, with 8 bases identical to TRBD1. CDR3 length: 14 amino acids. Germline lookup yields CDR1 LGHDT and CDR2 YNNKEL (reference sequence). The ends lost 4 bases at V and 7 bases at J; junction bases unmatched: 8. The CDR3 sequence: CASSPGQGRRTQYF. The CDR3 DNA is TGTGCCAGCAGCCCCGGACAGGGTAGGAGGACCCAGTACTTC.

The chain joins TRBV7-2 to TRBJ1-1; weak D call: TRBD1 (5 bases). The V and J ends lost 0 bases and 1 base respectively, with 9 bases between them. The germline CDR1 and CDR2 sequences are SGHTA and FQGNSA. The CDR3 spans 15 residues. This CDR3 is CASSLAGGRNTEAFF. CDR3 nucleotides: TGTGCCAGCAGCTTAGCGGGGGGGAGGAACACTGAAGCTTTCTTT.

V and J are TRBV27 and TRBJ1-6; D gene uncertain. The CDR3 runs 14 residues. The ends were cut back, 7 bases at V and 4 bases at J, with 11 bases in the middle. CDR1 and CDR2 (germline): MNHEY, SMNVEV (reference sequence). The CDR3 DNA follows: TGTGCCAGCAACCTCGGGGTTTATAATTCACCCCTCCACTTT. This translates into CASNLGVYNSPLHF.

The J gene is TRBJ2-1, the V gene TRBV13; D gene unclear. V was cut by 1 base and J by 2 bases, with 3 bases left in between. The V gene's germline CDR1 is PRHDT and CDR2 FYEKMQ (reference sequence). CDR3 length: 13 residues. The CDR3 DNA follows: TGTGCCAGCAGCTTAGACCCCTACAATGAGCAGTTCTTC. This codes for CASSLDPYNEQFF. Combining the CDR3 with reference TRBV13 and TRBJ2-1 gives the whole variable domain AAGVIQSPRHLIKEKRETATLKCYPIPRHDTVYWYQQGPGQDPQFLISFYEKMQSDKGSIPDRFSAQQFSDYHSELNMSSLELGDSALYFCASSLDPYNEQFFGPGTRLTVL.

The chain links TRBV29-1 to TRBJ2-2; D not resolved. The germline gives CDR1 SQVTM, CDR2 ANQGSEA. V lost 7 bases, J lost 8 bases, and 17 bases lay in between. CDR3 size: 13 residues. The CDR3 loop is CSGAETPWGELFF. In nucleotides, the CDR3 is TGCAGCGGTGCCGAGACACCCTGGGGGGAGCTGTTTTTT.

CDR3: CAWRESRGLGTEAFF. The CDR3 DNA is TGTGCCTGGAGGGAAAGCAGGGGGCTTGGCACTGAAGCTTTCTTT. V and J are TRBV30 and TRBJ1-1, with 8 bases that match TRBD1. Unmatched junction bases numbered 10, after V lost 3 bases and J lost 4 bases. The V gene's germline CDR1 is GTSNPN and CDR2 SVGIG (reference sequence). The CDR3 covers 15 residues.

The chain combines TRBV28 with TRBJ1-3; D unresolved. CDR1 is MDHEN, CDR2 SYDVKM, per germline. V was trimmed by 2 bases and J by 1 base, leaving 9 bases between them. This CDR3 has 15 residues. The chain's CDR3 is CASSLIGWSGNTIYF. The CDR3 DNA is TGTGCCAGCAGTTTAATAGGATGGTCTGGAAACACCATATATTTT.

The CDR3 DNA reads TGTGCCAGCAGTTCCCACCGGATAGGGACAGGGCGTCAGCCCCAGCATTTT. Translating gives CASSSHRIGTGRQPQHF. The chain has TRBV28 and TRBJ1-5; 9 bases map to TRBD1. V trimming: 4 bases; J trimming: 6 bases; junction bases outside the gene matches: 13. This CDR3 region has 17 residues. The germline V gene has CDR1 MDHEN and CDR2 SYDVKM.

This clone was observed once. CDR3 DNA: TGCGCCAGCAGCTTGGCCCCAGGGGCCCTTTCACCCCTCCACTTT. Amino acid sequence: CASSLAPGALSPLHF. The chain carries TRBV5-1 and TRBJ1-6, with D perhaps TRBD1 (6 bases). The CDR3 is 15 amino acids. Between the trimmed V and J ends, which lost 0 bases and 9 bases, there was a span of 13 bases. Germline V gene lookup returns CDR1 SGHRS and CDR2 YFSETQ.

The chain carries TRBV28 and TRBJ1-5; a weak D match, TRBD1 (6 bases). Between the trimmed V and J ends, which lost 1 base and 1 base, there was a span of 11 bases. Germline CDR1 MDHEN, CDR2 SYDVKM. The CDR3 covers 16 residues. Here the CDR3 DNA reads TGTGCCAGCAGTTTATTGGCAGGGGTGAGCAATCAGCCCCAGCATTTT. Amino acid sequence: CASSLLAGVSNQPQHF.

This clone was observed once. The genes are TRBV5-5 and TRBJ2-3, with D possibly being TRBD1 or TRBD2 (5 bases each). Per the germline V gene, CDR1 is SGHKS and CDR2 is YYEKEE (reference sequence). This CDR3 comprises 16 residues. Trimming left V 1 base short and J 1 base short, with 13 bases between. The CDR3 loop reads CASSLNGGRGTDTQYF. In nucleotides, the CDR3 is TGTGCCAGCAGCTTGAATGGGGGAAGGGGCACAGATACGCAGTATTTT. The complete variable domain, with remaining parts taken from reference TRBV5-5 and TRBJ2-3, reads DAGVTQSPTHLIKTRGQQVTLRCSPISGHKSVSWYQQVLGQGPQFIFQYYEKEERGRGNFPDRFSARQFPNYSSELNVNALLLGDSALYLCASSLNGGRGTDTQYFGPGTRLTVL.

In its sample, this clone was seen a few times. The J gene is TRBJ1-2, the V gene TRBV28; no clear D. The CDR3 length is 13 residues. V was pared by 5 bases and J by 6 bases, with 13 bases between. The germline V gene encodes CDR1 MDHEN and CDR2 SYDVKM. The CDR3 loop is CASSTVWADGYTF. CDR3 in DNA: TGTGCCAGCAGTACAGTTTGGGCAGATGGCTACACCTTC.

As for this clone: The junction departs from germline at one end; a sequencing error may be responsible. The V gene is TRBV6-5, the J gene TRBJ2-6; the D gene is possibly TRBD1 (6 bases). Germline CDR1 and CDR2: MNHEY and SVGAGI. CDR3 length equals 13 residues. CDR3 protein: CAGRGSGANVLTF. DNA of the CDR3: TGTGCCGGCAGGGGTTCTGGGGCCAACGTCCTGACTTTC.

The chain carries TRBV10-3 and TRBJ1-1; D ambiguous. CDR3 length: 13 amino acids. CDR1 is ENHRY, CDR2 SYGVKD, per germline. The V and J ends lost 2 bases and 5 bases respectively, with 9 bases between them. CDR3 in DNA: TGTGCCATCAGTGAGGGATTATGGACTGAAGCTTTCTTT. Its protein product is CAISEGLWTEAFF.

V is TRBV5-1 and J is TRBJ2-1; D remains ambiguous. The CDR3 extends over 15 amino acids. Germline CDR1 SGHRS, CDR2 YFSETQ. Trimming cost V 0 bases and J 10 bases, with 17 bases left between them. The CDR3: CASSLAPGSVREQFF. The CDR3 bases are TGCGCCAGCAGCTTGGCTCCGGGTTCCGTCAGGGAGCAGTTCTTC.

This chain connects TRBV30 to TRBJ1-5, with D maybe TRBD1 (5 bases). The CDR3 loop spans 16 amino acids. Germline values: CDR1 GTSNPN, CDR2 SVGIG (reference sequence). The V end was cut by 3 bases, the J end by 1 base, with 16 bases between. The CDR3 reads CAWSPRVGPSNQPQHF. The CDR3 DNA reads as TGTGCCTGGAGCCCCCGGGTGGGACCCAGCAATCAGCCCCAGCATTTT.

The genes are TRBV5-5 and TRBJ2-1, with 12 bases identical to TRBD1. V lost 4 bases, J lost 7 bases, and 9 bases stayed unmatched. This CDR3 contains 16 residues. The V gene's germline CDR1 is SGHKS and CDR2 YYEKEE (reference sequence). CDR3 sequence (DNA): TGTGCCAGCAGCACTTTGGGACAGGGGGCGCTAAATGAGCAGTTCTTC. It is translated as CASSTLGQGALNEQFF.

A remark on this clone: Other nucleotide sequences from this sample produce the same CDR3. The V gene is TRBV7-9, the J gene TRBJ1-1, with D possibly matching TRBD1 (6 bases). Germline assignment: CDR1 SEHNR and CDR2 FQNEAQ (reference sequence). Trimming pared 5 bases from V and 0 bases from J, leaving 10 bases between. The CDR3 is 14 residues long. The chain's CDR3 is CASSTGQLNTEAFF. The CDR3, as DNA: TGTGCCAGCAGCACCGGACAGTTGAACACTGAAGCTTTCTTT.